This T cell receptor (beta chain) was documented in a study of blood T cells in healthy people across ages. The use of a sample-barcoded 5' primer and a J-beta primer mix characterized a second PCR of about 6 to 11 cycles. MiXCR, run by TCRdb on the 5' RACE reads, gives a single entry per CDR3 protein. In the table there are over a million distinct CDR3 sequences, under 55% of which are singletons. Per the germline V gene, CDR1 is SGDLS and CDR2 is YYNGEE. Losses at the gene ends were 0 bases for V and 8 bases for J; bases not matched to a gene: 8. The CDR3 covers 15 residues. The V call is TRBV9, the J call TRBJ2-1; 7 positions match TRBD2. Sequencing was carried out using blood. This receptor was obtained from a woman in her late teens or twenties in good health. CDR3 bases: TGTGCCAGCAGCGTAGGTGTCGGGGGGAATGATGAGCAGTTCTTC. Translating gives CASSVGVGGNDEQFF.